These 14 T cell receptor beta chains came from one sample sequenced in a study of kidney transplant recipient with SARS-CoV-2 infection. TCRdb ran MiXCR on the reads and lists one entry per CDR3 protein. The data show 200,000 to 300,000 distinct CDR3 sequences, more than 25% seen once. The sequences come from a blood sample, collected at baseline and between days 110 and 120 from a kidney transplant recipient. These receptors all stem from a young adult male patient who had COVID-19 and was a kidney transplant recipient. Some T cells may be supplied by the graft donor.

This clonotype has only a few counts. This sequence joins TRBV4-2 and TRBJ2-3; 12 bases match TRBD2. V dropped 0 bases and J dropped 0; count of bases not matched to a gene: 4. Germline CDR1 and CDR2: LGHNA and YNFKEQ. There are 18 residues in the CDR3. The CDR3: CASSQDPSGGVSTDTQYF. The CDR3 nucleotides are TGTGCCAGCAGCCAAGACCCTAGCGGGGGGGTGAGCACAGATACGCAGTATTTT.

This clonotype appeared many times. The gene calls are TRBV7-9 and TRBJ2-5; D call uncertain. The CDR3 length is 13 residues. V lost 4 bases and J lost 3, with 9 bases in between. The germline gives CDR1 SEHNR, CDR2 FQNEAQ (reference sequence). The CDR3 here is CASSSDVKETQYF. CDR3 DNA: TGTGCCAGCAGCTCGGACGTGAAAGAGACCCAGTACTTC.

This clonotype was seen once. A much larger clonotype is one base distant, so this may be a read error. The chain uses TRBV11-2 and TRBJ1-2, with D maybe TRBD1 (6 bases). Germline CDR1 and CDR2: SGHAT and FQNNGV. V lost 2 bases, J lost 10 bases, and 14 bases lay in between. This CDR3 is built from 13 residues. DNA for the CDR3: TGTGCCAGCAGCTTACTAGGGGGAGGGTACTACACCTTC. Translated, it gives CASSLLGGGYYTF.

This clonotype turned up a few times. J is TRBJ1-2 and V is TRBV12-3 or TRBV12-4; D uncertain. The CDR3 is 17 amino acids. V lost 5 bases, J lost 4 bases, and 23 bases lay in between. This CDR3 is CASSENNSFRKTYGYTF. The CDR3 DNA is TGTGCCAGCAGTGAAAACAACAGCTTCCGAAAGACCTATGGCTACACCTTC.

This clonotype was recorded only once. Possible read error: a much larger clone is one base away. The chain couples TRBV12-3 or TRBV12-4 to TRBJ2-1; no clear D gene. V lost 2 bases and J 16 bases, leaving 12 bases between the germline ends. CDR3 length: 11 residues. The DNA for the CDR3 is TGTGCCAGCAGTTTAAACTGGGCGGCTTTCTTC. Protein sequence: CASSLNWAAFF.

This clonotype was found many times. V gene TRBV6-5 combines with J gene TRBJ1-4; TRBD1 matches at 10 bases. The CDR3 totals 17 residues. The germline gives CDR1 MNHEY, CDR2 SVGAGI. Trimming took 1 base from V and 8 from J; bases not matched to a gene: 10. CDR3 sequence: CASSYFTRTGGREKLFF. In DNA form, the CDR3 reads TGTGCCAGCAGTTACTTCACTCGGACAGGGGGGAGAGAAAAACTGTTTTTT.

The chain uses TRBV20-1 and TRBJ2-1; 7 bases map to TRBD2. J gave up 7 bases and V 8 bases, and 8 bases lay outside the gene matches. CDR3 size: 12 residues. Germline lookup yields CDR1 DFQATT and CDR2 SNEGSKA (reference sequence). CDR3 residues: CSTPLRGNEQFF. DNA for the CDR3: TGCAGTACTCCCTTGCGGGGGAATGAGCAGTTCTTC.

This clonotype was seen at least ten times. This chain uses TRBV6-9 with TRBJ1-2; no firm D call. Trimming left V 5 bases short and J 4 bases short, with 23 bases between. This CDR3 has 17 amino acids. Germline V gene data show CDR1 as MNHGY and CDR2 as SVAAGI. For the CDR3, the DNA is TGTGCCAGCAGTCGCTTAGAGCCTTACGGAAAGACCTATGGCTACACCTTC. Translated: CASSRLEPYGKTYGYTF.

This clonotype was recorded at least ten times. The chain employs TRBV2 and TRBJ2-3; 10 bases fit TRBD2. V was pared by 8 bases and J by 6 bases, with 8 bases of the junction left unmatched. The germline gives CDR1 SNHLY, CDR2 FYNNEI. This CDR3 has 14 residues. The CDR3 spells CASLAGEVTDTQYF. The CDR3 nucleotides are TGTGCCAGCCTAGCGGGAGAGGTCACGGATACGCAGTATTTT.

In this sample, this clonotype turned up a few times. The chain has TRBV20-1 and TRBJ2-3; 11 bases map to TRBD2. The J segment lost 5 bases and the V segment lost 3 bases, leaving 10 bases of the junction unmatched. Per the germline V gene, CDR1 is DFQATT and CDR2 is SNEGSKA (reference sequence). CDR3 length: 16 amino acids. CDR3 nucleotides: TGCAGTGCTAGGGGACAACTAGCGGGGGTGGGAGATACGCAGTATTTT. Translated, it gives CSARGQLAGVGDTQYF.

As regards this clonotype: This may arise from a read error, as a much more abundant clone is one base away. V gene TRBV20-1 combines with J gene TRBJ2-7, with a possible D match to TRBD2 (6 bases). CDR1 is DFQATT, CDR2 SNEGSKA, per germline (reference sequence). The CDR3 runs 14 residues. The CDR3 DNA follows: TGCAATGCTAGAGATTTTAGCGGAAGCTACGAGCAGTACTTC. Amino acid sequence: CNARDFSGSYEQYF.

Turning to this clonotype: A single base separates this from a much larger clone, so it may be a read error. V usage is TRBV4-2 and J usage is TRBJ1-1; TRBD1 agrees at 9 bases. The CDR3 extends over 16 amino acids. Germline CDR1 and CDR2: LGHNA and YNFKEQ. CDR3 nucleotides: TGTGCCAGCAGCCAAGGACAGGGGGTCGTGAACGCTGAAGCTTTCTTT. Translating gives CASSQGQGVVNAEAFF.

This clonotype was counted at least ten times. CDR3 loop: CASRTVTTPRKTYGYTF. CDR3 coding DNA: TGTGCAAGTCGCACGGTCACGACTCCACGAAAGACCTATGGCTACACCTTC. The chain carries TRBV12-2 and TRBJ1-2. TRBV12-2 is reported as a pseudogene. The CDR3 is made up of 17 amino acids.

This clonotype was observed at least ten times. The chain links TRBV27 to TRBJ1-2; possible D gene TRBD1, 6 bases. The CDR3 is 14 residues long. V gave up 3 bases and J gave up 3 bases, with 11 bases separating them. The germline gives CDR1 MNHEY, CDR2 SMNVEV (reference sequence). The CDR3 DNA sequence: TGTGCCAGCAGTTTGAACAGGGACGACTATGGCTACACCTTC. It codes for CASSLNRDDYGYTF.